This TCR beta chain comes out of a study of T-cell memory formation after mild COVID-19 (dated by TCRdb to the early 2020s). Turning to the overall study: TCR sequence clusters from the two donors were found to be largely donor specific. In a couple of donors, T-cell clones that expanded and contracted after mild COVID-19 were tracked by sequencing TCRalpha and TCRbeta repertoires over time. The cohort comprised two young, previously healthy adult volunteers, one female and one male. Points the paper makes about the study in general: Contracting CD4+ clones appeared mostly in the CM and EM memory subsets, whereas CD8+ clones were enriched in EMRA. SARS-CoV-2 specificity was not confirmed for the second-wave clones peaking on day 37. Some responding clones were found in pre-infection memory, which suggests that pre-existing cross-reactive memory T cells took part in the SARS-CoV-2 response. Clones that contracted from day 15 to 85 showed balanced CD4/CD8 phenotypes, whereas a second wave of clones that expanded from day 15 to 37 leaned towards CD4+. The study included only a couple of mild cases, and larger cohorts that include severe cases with pre-infection samples were judged to be necessary.

Ficoll-Paque density gradient centrifugation was used to isolate PBMCs. A remark on this clonotype: Its antigen remains undetermined. Base qualities were left out, and no much larger clone turns up one base away.

These reads were obtained on an Illumina NovaSeq 6000. cDNA libraries for TCRalpha and TCRbeta were prepared by 5'RACE using constant-segment primers, with sample barcodes and unique molecular identifiers added. Trizol reagent was used to extract RNA from every sample. The libraries were amplified in two PCR steps, and the second step added a second sample barcode and Illumina TruSeq adapters. Sequencing of libraries was performed on an Illumina NovaSeq with 2 x 150 bp paired-end reads. The source study handled its data this way. Reads were demultiplexed and collapsed into UMI-guided consensus sequences with migec v1.2.7. Using mixcr v2.1.11, UMI consensuses were aligned to TRA and TRB V and J templates and then assembled into clonotypes. A clonotype was counted as expanded or contracted only when both edgeR and NoisET called the clonotype significant, with the noise models trained on biological replicates. For edgeR calls, a false discovery rate-adjusted p below 0.01 and a log2 fold-change threshold of 1 were applied. As an exploratory analysis of dynamics, max-normalized trajectories of the 1000 most abundant clonotypes were examined by PCA with hierarchical clustering. Separately sequenced CD4+ and CD8+ repertoires were used to assign a CD4 or CD8 phenotype to each responding clone. TCRdb passed the public sequencing reads through fastp at Q25 and MiXCR, retaining productive beta sequences. Rows matching on CDR3 protein sequence are summarized as one entry with the most common DNA and genes. The V and J calls here are based on TCRdb, not the publication. A total of 300,000 to 400,000 distinct CDR3 sequences appear in this sample, over 10% of them only once. Over 20% of the sample belongs to the ten largest clones.

The origin of this receptor is a young man who had mild COVID-19 (a few samples of this study predate the infection). The sample titles of this study are shuffled in the database, so cell type and time point are left out; the donor was told from shared clones. Sequenced material: PBMCs or a T cell subset sorted from them (not recorded which).

The CDR3 region has the sequence CSASRDTYEQYF. The nucleotides read TGCAGTGCTAGCCGGGACACCTACGAGCAGTACTTC. Rearrangement joined TRBV20-1 to TRBJ2-7, and possibly TRBD1, on 6 matching bases. The CDR3 starts with the cysteine, ends with the phenylalanine, and has 12 residues. The CDR3 DNA has 36 bases and is translated from base 1. The germline V gene (reference sequence) specifies DFQATT as CDR1 and SNEGSKA as CDR2. V sheds 3 bases and J sheds 2 bases, leaving 8 bases between their ends.